The clone carrying this T cell receptor beta chain showed up just a few times. This specimen comes from a study of blood T cell repertoires in COVID-19. In the study's own analysis: It was from reference gene primer amplification that nucleated cell counts were estimated. The table came from immunoSEQ multiplex PCR; TCRdb's copy has only in-frame clones and leaves some out. V and J calls and clone size are copied from that table; D and trimming were computed from the DNA. Of roughly 140,000 clones in the sample, roughly 84% were seen once. This CDR3 spans 14 amino acids. Germline-derived CDR1 and CDR2 are SNHLY and FYNNEI. V dropped 2 bases and J dropped 6 bases, with 11 bases sitting between them.

The chain is built from TRBV2 and TRBJ1-5, with D possibly TRBD1 on 5 matching bases. Specimen: PBMCs or T cells enriched from blood (not recorded which). The origin of this receptor is a woman in her 50s who had been exposed to COVID-19. CDR3 loop: CASSEQGKSQPQHF. The CDR3, as DNA: TGTGCCAGCAGTGAACAGGGAAAAAGTCAGCCCCAGCATTTT.